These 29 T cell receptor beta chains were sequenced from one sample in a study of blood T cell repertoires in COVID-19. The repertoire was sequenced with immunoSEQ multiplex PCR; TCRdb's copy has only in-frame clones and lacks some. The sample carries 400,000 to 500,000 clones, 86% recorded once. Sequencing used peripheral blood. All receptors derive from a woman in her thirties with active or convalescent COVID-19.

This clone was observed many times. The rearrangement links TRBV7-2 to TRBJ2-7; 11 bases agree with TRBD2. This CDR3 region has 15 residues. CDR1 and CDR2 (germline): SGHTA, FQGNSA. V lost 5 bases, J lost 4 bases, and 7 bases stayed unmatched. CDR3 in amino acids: CASSASGTSGYEQYF. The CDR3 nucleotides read TGTGCCAGCAGCGCCTCCGGGACTAGCGGTTACGAGCAGTACTTC. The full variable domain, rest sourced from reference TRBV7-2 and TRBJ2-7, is GAGVSQSPSNKVTEKGKDVELRCDPISGHTALYWYRQSLGQGLEFLIYFQGNSAPDKSGLPSDRFSAERTGGSVSTLTIQRTQQEDSAVYLCASSASGTSGYEQYFGPGTRLTVT.

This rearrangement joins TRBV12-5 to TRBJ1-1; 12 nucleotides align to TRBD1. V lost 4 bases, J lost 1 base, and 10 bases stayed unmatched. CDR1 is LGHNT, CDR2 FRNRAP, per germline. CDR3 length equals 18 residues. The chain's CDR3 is CASGSVPGQGAWNTEAFF. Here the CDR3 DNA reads TGTGCTAGTGGTTCAGTCCCGGGACAGGGGGCATGGAACACTGAAGCTTTCTTT.

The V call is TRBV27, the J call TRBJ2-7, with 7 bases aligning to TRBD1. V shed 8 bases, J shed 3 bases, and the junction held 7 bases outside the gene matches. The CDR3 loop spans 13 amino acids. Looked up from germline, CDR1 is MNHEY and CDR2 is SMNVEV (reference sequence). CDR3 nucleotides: TGTGCCAGCTCCGGGACAGAGAACTACGAGCAGTACTTC. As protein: CASSGTENYEQYF.

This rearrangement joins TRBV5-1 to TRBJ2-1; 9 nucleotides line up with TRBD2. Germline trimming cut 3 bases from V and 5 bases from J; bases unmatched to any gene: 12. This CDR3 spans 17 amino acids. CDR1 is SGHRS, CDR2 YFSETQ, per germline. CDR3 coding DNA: TGCGCCAGCAGCTGGGGAGGCGGACTAGCGCTCGACAATGAGCAGTTCTTC. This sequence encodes CASSWGGGLALDNEQFF.

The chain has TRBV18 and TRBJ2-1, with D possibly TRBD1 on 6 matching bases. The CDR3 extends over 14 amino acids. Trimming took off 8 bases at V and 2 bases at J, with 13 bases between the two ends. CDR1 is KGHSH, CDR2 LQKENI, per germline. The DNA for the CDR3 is TGTGCCAGCGGAGAGACAGGCACCTACAATGAGCAGTTCTTC. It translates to CASGETGTYNEQFF.

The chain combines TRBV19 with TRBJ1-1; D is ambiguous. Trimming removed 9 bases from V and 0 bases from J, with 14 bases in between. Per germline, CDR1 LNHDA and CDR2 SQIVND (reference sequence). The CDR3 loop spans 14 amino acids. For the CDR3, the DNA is TGTGCCAGCAGTCGCCCGTGGCTGAACACTGAAGCTTTCTTT. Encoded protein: CASSRPWLNTEAFF.

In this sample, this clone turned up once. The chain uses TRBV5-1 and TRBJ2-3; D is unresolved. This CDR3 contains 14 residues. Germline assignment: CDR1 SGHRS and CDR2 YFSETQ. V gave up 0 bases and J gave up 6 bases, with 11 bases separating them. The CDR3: CASSLVPEQDTQYF. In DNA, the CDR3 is TGCGCCAGCAGCTTGGTGCCGGAGCAGGATACGCAGTATTTT.

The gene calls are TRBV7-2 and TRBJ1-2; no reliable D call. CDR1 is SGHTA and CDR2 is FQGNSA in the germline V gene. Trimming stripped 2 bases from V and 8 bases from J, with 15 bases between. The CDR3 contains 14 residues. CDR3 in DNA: TGTGCCAGCAGCTTACTTGCCCTGGAGGACGGCTACACCTTC. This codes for CASSLLALEDGYTF.

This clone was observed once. DNA for the CDR3: TGTGCCATCGGGGGACCTGAAGCTTTCTTT. Translating it yields CAIGGPEAFF. This chain joins TRBV6-5 and TRBJ1-1, with D possibly being TRBD1 (5 bases). The germline V gene encodes CDR1 MNHEY and CDR2 SVGAGI. The CDR3 is 10 residues long. Trimming left V 10 bases short and J 6 bases short, with 9 bases between.

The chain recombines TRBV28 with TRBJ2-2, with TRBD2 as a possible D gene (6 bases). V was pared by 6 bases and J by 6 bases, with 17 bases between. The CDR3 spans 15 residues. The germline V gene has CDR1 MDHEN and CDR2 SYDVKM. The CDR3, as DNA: TGTGCCAGCAGCCCTACTTCGGGGGAAGCCGGGGAGCTGTTTTTT. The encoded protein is CASSPTSGEAGELFF.

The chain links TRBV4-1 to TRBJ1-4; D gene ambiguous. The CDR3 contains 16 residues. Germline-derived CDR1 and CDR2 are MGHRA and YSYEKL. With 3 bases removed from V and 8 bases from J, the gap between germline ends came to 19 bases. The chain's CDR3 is CASSQHPAGVGEKLFF. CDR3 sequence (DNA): TGCGCCAGCAGCCAGCACCCAGCCGGGGTCGGGGAAAAACTGTTTTTT.

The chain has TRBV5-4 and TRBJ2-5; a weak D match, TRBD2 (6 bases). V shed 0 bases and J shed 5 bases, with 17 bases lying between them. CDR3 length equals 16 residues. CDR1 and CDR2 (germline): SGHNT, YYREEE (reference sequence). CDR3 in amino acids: CASSLVFGGLWETQYF. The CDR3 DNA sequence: TGTGCCAGCAGCTTGGTGTTCGGGGGACTGTGGGAGACCCAGTACTTC. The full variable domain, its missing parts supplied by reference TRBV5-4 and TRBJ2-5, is ETGVTQSPTHLIKTRGQQVTLRCSSQSGHNTVSWYQQALGQGPQFIFQYYREEENGRGNFPPRFSGLQFPNYSSELNVNALELDDSALYLCASSLVFGGLWETQYFGPGTRLLVL.

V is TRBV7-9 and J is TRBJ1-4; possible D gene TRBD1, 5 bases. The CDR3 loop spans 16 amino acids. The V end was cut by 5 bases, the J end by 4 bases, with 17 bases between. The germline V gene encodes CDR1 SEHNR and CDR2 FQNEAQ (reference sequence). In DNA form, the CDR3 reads TGTGCCAGCAGCCCGGGAGGGGCCGGCAGTAATGAAAAACTGTTTTTT. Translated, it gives CASSPGGAGSNEKLFF.

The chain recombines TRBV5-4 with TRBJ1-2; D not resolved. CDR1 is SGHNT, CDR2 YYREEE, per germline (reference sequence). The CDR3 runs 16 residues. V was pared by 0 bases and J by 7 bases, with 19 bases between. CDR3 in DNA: TGTGCCAGCAGCTTGGCCGAGGGTATGAGGTTCGGTGGCTACACCTTC. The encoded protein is CASSLAEGMRFGGYTF.

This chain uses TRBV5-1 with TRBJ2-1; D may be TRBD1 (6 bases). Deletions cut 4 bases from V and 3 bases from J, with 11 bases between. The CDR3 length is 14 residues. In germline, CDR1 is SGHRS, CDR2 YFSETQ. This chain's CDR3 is CASSTGQNYNEQFF. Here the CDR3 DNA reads TGCGCCAGCAGCACGGGACAAAACTACAATGAGCAGTTCTTC. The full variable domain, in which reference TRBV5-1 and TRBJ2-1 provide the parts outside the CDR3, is KAGVTQTPRYLIKTRGQQVTLSCSPISGHRSVSWYQQTPGQGLQFLFEYFSETQRNKGNFPGRFSGRQFSNSRSEMNVSTLELGDSALYLCASSTGQNYNEQFFGPGTRLTVL.

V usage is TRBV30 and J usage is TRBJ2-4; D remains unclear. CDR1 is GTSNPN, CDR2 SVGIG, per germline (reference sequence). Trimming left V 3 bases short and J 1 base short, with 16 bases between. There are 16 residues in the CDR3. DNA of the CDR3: TGTGCCTGGAGCGAAAGACGAGGTTGGGCCAAAAACATTCAGTACTTC. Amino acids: CAWSERRGWAKNIQYF.

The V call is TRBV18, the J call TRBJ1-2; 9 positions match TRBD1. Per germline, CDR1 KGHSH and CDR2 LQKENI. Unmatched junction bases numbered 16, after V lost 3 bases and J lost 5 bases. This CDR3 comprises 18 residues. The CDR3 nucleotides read TGTGCCAGCTCACCCTCCCCGCACCAGACAGGGGGAATATATGGCTACACCTTC. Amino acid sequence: CASSPSPHQTGGIYGYTF.

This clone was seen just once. DNA of the CDR3: TGTGCCAGTAGCAGGGAGGGTAATCAGCCCCAGCATTTT. Translating it yields CASSREGNQPQHF. This sequence joins TRBV19 and TRBJ1-5; perhaps TRBD1 as D (5 bases). The CDR3 contains 13 residues. The germline V and J ends were trimmed by 6 bases and 4 bases, with 10 bases remaining between them. The germline V gene encodes CDR1 LNHDA and CDR2 SQIVND (reference sequence).

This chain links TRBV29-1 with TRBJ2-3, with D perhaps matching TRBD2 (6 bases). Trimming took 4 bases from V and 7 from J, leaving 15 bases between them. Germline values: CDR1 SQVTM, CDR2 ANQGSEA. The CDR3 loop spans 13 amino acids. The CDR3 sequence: CSVVISGRNTQYF. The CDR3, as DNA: TGCAGCGTTGTTATATCCGGGAGAAATACGCAGTATTTT.

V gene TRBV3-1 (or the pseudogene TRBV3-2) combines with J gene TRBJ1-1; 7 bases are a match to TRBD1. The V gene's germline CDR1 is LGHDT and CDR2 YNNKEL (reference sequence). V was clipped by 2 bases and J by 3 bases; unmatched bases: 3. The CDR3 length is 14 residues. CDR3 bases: TGTGCCAGCAGCCAACCGGGACAGTACACTGAAGCTTTCTTT. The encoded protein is CASSQPGQYTEAFF.

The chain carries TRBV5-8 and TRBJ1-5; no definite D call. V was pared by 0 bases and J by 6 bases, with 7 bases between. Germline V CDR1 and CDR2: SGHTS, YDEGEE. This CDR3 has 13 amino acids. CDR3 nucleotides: TGTGCCAGCAGCTTGGCCCAGGCTCAGCCCCAGCATTTT. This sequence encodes CASSLAQAQPQHF.

This CDR3 reads CASSQDSLAGASYNEQFF. The CDR3 DNA reads as TGCGCCAGCAGCCAAGATTCTTTGGCGGGGGCCTCCTACAATGAGCAGTTCTTC. The chain recombines TRBV4-1 with TRBJ2-1; D may be TRBD2 (7 bases). Germline CDR1 is MGHRA and CDR2 is YSYEKL. V lost 0 bases to trimming and J lost 0 bases, with 15 bases between them. This CDR3 region has 18 residues.

CDR3 nucleotides: TGCGCCAGCAGACAAGGTCGACTAGCGGGAGACACCGGGGAGCTGTTTTTT. As protein: CASRQGRLAGDTGELFF. This rearrangement joins TRBV10-1 to TRBJ2-2, with 12 bases identical to TRBD2. Germline loops: CDR1 WNHNN, CDR2 SYGVQD (reference sequence). The junction had 8 bases not matched to a gene; V was cut back by 6 bases and J by 3 bases. The CDR3 extends over 17 amino acids.

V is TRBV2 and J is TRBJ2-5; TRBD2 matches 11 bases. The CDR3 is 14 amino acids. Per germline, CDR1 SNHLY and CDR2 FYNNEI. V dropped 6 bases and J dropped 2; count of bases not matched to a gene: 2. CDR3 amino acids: CASRGTSGQETQYF. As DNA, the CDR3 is TGTGCCAGCAGGGGGACTAGCGGACAAGAGACCCAGTACTTC.

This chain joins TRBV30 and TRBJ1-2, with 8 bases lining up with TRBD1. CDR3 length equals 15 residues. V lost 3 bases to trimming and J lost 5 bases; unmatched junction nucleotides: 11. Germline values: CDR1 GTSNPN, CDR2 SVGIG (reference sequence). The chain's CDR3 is CAWRGPGQARYGYTF. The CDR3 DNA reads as TGTGCCTGGAGGGGGCCGGGACAGGCCCGTTATGGCTACACCTTC.

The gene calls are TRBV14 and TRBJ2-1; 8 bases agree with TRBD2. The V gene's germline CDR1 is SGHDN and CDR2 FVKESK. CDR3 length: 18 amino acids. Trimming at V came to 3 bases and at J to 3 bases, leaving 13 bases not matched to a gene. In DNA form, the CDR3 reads TGTGCCAGCAGCCAGGCCTCTCGGGCGGGAGGCCTCTACAATGAGCAGTTCTTC. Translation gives CASSQASRAGGLYNEQFF.

CDR3 region: CASRAQWSTEAFF. CDR3 DNA: TGTGCCAGCAGGGCCCAGTGGAGCACTGAAGCTTTCTTT. The gene calls are TRBV11-2 and TRBJ1-1; D not resolved. Trimming shortened V by 6 bases and J by 4 bases, and 12 bases separated the two germline ends. Germline V gene lookup returns CDR1 SGHAT and CDR2 FQNNGV. The CDR3 runs to 13 residues.

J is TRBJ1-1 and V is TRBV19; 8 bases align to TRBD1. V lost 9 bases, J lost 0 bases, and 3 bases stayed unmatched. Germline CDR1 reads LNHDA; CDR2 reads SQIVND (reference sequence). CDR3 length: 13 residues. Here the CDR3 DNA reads TGTGCCAGCAGACAGGGGATGAACACTGAAGCTTTCTTT. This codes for CASRQGMNTEAFF.

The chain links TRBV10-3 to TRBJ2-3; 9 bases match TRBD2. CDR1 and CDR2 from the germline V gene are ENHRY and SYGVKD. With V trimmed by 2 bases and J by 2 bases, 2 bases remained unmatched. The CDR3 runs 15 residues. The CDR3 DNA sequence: TGTGCCATCAGTGAGGCGGGAGGGTTCACAGATACGCAGTATTTT. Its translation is CAISEAGGFTDTQYF.